This is a list of T cell receptor beta chains from one sample in a study of blood T cell repertoires in COVID-19. Sequencing was performed with immunoSEQ multiplex PCR; in TCRdb, only in-frame clones are kept and a portion is missing. The profile shows some 57,000 clones, roughly nine tenths of them singletons. The material sequenced was peripheral blood. The source is a man in his sixties with acute or convalescent COVID-19. The CDR3 runs from the conserved cysteine through the conserved F or W. Each record gives: J gene, clone size, CDR3 length, V gene, D gene, CDR3 DNA, CDR3 protein. The D gene is left open where the match is weak. Only some rows state a clone size, as once, few, many or a class for expanded clones.

j_call: TRBJ2-2
clone_size: NA
cdr3_length: 15
v_call: TRBV27
d_call: TRBD1
cdr3_nt: TGTGCCAGCAGCTGGGACAGGGTCGGGTCCGGGGAGCTGTTTTTT
cdr3_aa: CASSWDRVGSGELFF

j_call: TRBJ2-3
clone_size: NA
cdr3_length: 15
v_call: TRBV5-1
d_call: TRBD2
cdr3_nt: TGCGCCAGCAGCTTGGTTGTAGCGGGGACAGATACGCAGTATTTT
cdr3_aa: CASSLVVAGTDTQYF

j_call: TRBJ2-3
clone_size: NA
cdr3_length: 14
v_call: TRBV7-2
d_call: NA
cdr3_nt: TGTGCCAGCAGCTTCCTCGGGGGAGCAGATACGCAGTATTTT
cdr3_aa: CASSFLGGADTQYF

j_call: TRBJ1-1
clone_size: NA
cdr3_length: 13
v_call: TRBV3-1/TRBV3-2
d_call: NA
cdr3_nt: TGTGCCAGCCGGGGAAGAGAAAACACTGAAGCTTTCTTT
cdr3_aa: CASRGRENTEAFF

j_call: TRBJ2-3
clone_size: NA
cdr3_length: 14
v_call: TRBV4-2
d_call: NA
cdr3_nt: TGTGCCAGCAGCCAAGAAGGGAGGAGCGGCCACGAGCATTTT
cdr3_aa: CASSQEGRSGHEHF

j_call: TRBJ1-5
clone_size: NA
cdr3_length: 13
v_call: TRBV30
d_call: TRBD1
cdr3_nt: TGTGCCTGGCAGGACAGGGCAGGGCAGCCCCAGCATTTT
cdr3_aa: CAWQDRAGQPQHF

j_call: TRBJ2-1
clone_size: NA
cdr3_length: 16
v_call: TRBV5-5
d_call: TRBD1
cdr3_nt: TGTGCCAGCAGCTTGGGGACAGGACTCTCCTACAATGAGCAGTTCTTC
cdr3_aa: CASSLGTGLSYNEQFF

j_call: TRBJ2-5
clone_size: NA
cdr3_length: 13
v_call: TRBV7-3
d_call: TRBD1
cdr3_nt: TGTGCCAGCAGGCGACAGGGCCAAGAGACCCAGTACTTC
cdr3_aa: CASRRQGQETQYF

j_call: TRBJ1-2
clone_size: NA
cdr3_length: 15
v_call: TRBV10-1
d_call: NA
cdr3_nt: TGCGCCAGCATAAATCCCAGGGCAAAAGGCTATGGCTACACCTTC
cdr3_aa: CASINPRAKGYGYTF

j_call: TRBJ1-1
clone_size: NA
cdr3_length: 14
v_call: TRBV5-1
d_call: NA
cdr3_nt: TGCGCCAGCAGCCGCGACACTCTCTACACTGAAGCTTTCTTT
cdr3_aa: CASSRDTLYTEAFF

j_call: TRBJ2-3
clone_size: once
cdr3_length: 22
v_call: TRBV29-1
d_call: TRBD1
cdr3_nt: TGCATCCTCGATGACGCCGCTTCGATGAGCCGGGACAGATCTAGTAGCACAGATACGCAGTATTTT
cdr3_aa: CILDDAASMSRDRSSSTDTQYF

j_call: TRBJ1-1
clone_size: once
cdr3_length: 14
v_call: TRBV14
d_call: NA
cdr3_nt: TGTGCCAGCAGCGAAGAGGAGTGGAACACTGAAGCTTTCTTT
cdr3_aa: CASSEEEWNTEAFF

j_call: TRBJ1-2
clone_size: NA
cdr3_length: 13
v_call: TRBV30
d_call: NA
cdr3_nt: TGTGCCCGTTCTGCAGGGCCTAACTATGGCTACACCTTC
cdr3_aa: CARSAGPNYGYTF

j_call: TRBJ1-2
clone_size: NA
cdr3_length: 16
v_call: TRBV2
d_call: TRBD1
cdr3_nt: TGTGCCAGCAGTACCTACACGACAGGGGGCCTAAGTGGCTACACCTTC
cdr3_aa: CASSTYTTGGLSGYTF

j_call: TRBJ1-5
clone_size: NA
cdr3_length: 17
v_call: TRBV5-8
d_call: NA
cdr3_nt: TGTGCCAGCAGTCAATTGCGAGGGGGAGAAAGCAATCAGCCCCAGCATTTT
cdr3_aa: CASSQLRGGESNQPQHF

j_call: TRBJ1-2
clone_size: NA
cdr3_length: 13
v_call: TRBV29-1
d_call: NA
cdr3_nt: TGCAGCGTTGAGGACAGCTCTAACTATGGCTACACCTTC
cdr3_aa: CSVEDSSNYGYTF

j_call: TRBJ1-1
clone_size: NA
cdr3_length: 14
v_call: TRBV9
d_call: NA
cdr3_nt: TGTGCCAGCAGCGCCCAACCACTGGTCACTGAAGCTTTCTTT
cdr3_aa: CASSAQPLVTEAFF

j_call: TRBJ1-1
clone_size: NA
cdr3_length: 13
v_call: TRBV21-1
d_call: NA
cdr3_nt: TGTGCCAGCAGACGGGGAGGGAACACTGAAGCTTTCTTT
cdr3_aa: CASRRGGNTEAFF

j_call: TRBJ2-3
clone_size: NA
cdr3_length: 13
v_call: TRBV7-2
d_call: TRBD2
cdr3_nt: TGTGCCAGCGGTACTAGCGGGGCCCATACGCAGTATTTT
cdr3_aa: CASGTSGAHTQYF

j_call: TRBJ2-1
clone_size: NA
cdr3_length: 16
v_call: TRBV5-4
d_call: TRBD2
cdr3_nt: TGTGCCAGCAGCCCTCAAAGCGGGGGCCGTTACAATGAGCAGTTCTTC
cdr3_aa: CASSPQSGGRYNEQFF

j_call: TRBJ2-1
clone_size: NA
cdr3_length: 15
v_call: TRBV9
d_call: TRBD2
cdr3_nt: TGTGCCAGCAGCGTGACTAGCGGGGGCACCAATGAGCAGTTCTTC
cdr3_aa: CASSVTSGGTNEQFF

j_call: TRBJ1-3
clone_size: NA
cdr3_length: 15
v_call: TRBV4-1
d_call: NA
cdr3_nt: TGCGCCAGCAGCCCGGAAGGGAGCTCTGGAAACACCATATATTTT
cdr3_aa: CASSPEGSSGNTIYF

j_call: TRBJ1-2
clone_size: NA
cdr3_length: 13
v_call: TRBV3-1/TRBV3-2
d_call: NA
cdr3_nt: TGTGCCAGCAGCCGAGGAACTTCTAATGGCTACACCTTC
cdr3_aa: CASSRGTSNGYTF

j_call: TRBJ1-5
clone_size: NA
cdr3_length: 16
v_call: TRBV7-9
d_call: TRBD1
cdr3_nt: TGTGCCAGCAGCCCAGCAGGGGGCATGGGCAATCAGCCCCAGCATTTT
cdr3_aa: CASSPAGGMGNQPQHF

j_call: TRBJ1-2
clone_size: NA
cdr3_length: 15
v_call: TRBV28
d_call: TRBD1
cdr3_nt: TGTGCCAGCAATCGACCAGGGGGACGAACGGGTGGCTACACCTTC
cdr3_aa: CASNRPGGRTGGYTF

j_call: TRBJ2-3
clone_size: NA
cdr3_length: 14
v_call: TRBV29-1
d_call: NA
cdr3_nt: TGCAGCGTTGGGCTCGGCAGGGGATCAGATACGCAGTATTTT
cdr3_aa: CSVGLGRGSDTQYF